This T cell receptor (beta chain) was sequenced in a study of CD8 T cells in Susac syndrome. CDR1 and CDR2 (germline): SQVTM, ANQGSEA. The CDR3 is 14 amino acids. With V trimmed by 7 bases and J by 4 bases, 10 bases remained unmatched. The authors sequenced TCR beta from blood CD8+ and CD4+ T cells. Healthy donors constituted the control group, matched for age and sex. Negative isolation was used for CD8+ and CD4+ T cells, and FACS enrichment was applied to TEMRA cells. RNA, at 0.5 to 1 ug, was reverse transcribed with random hexamers. With immunoSEQ multiplex PCR, TCR beta CDR3 was amplified across 54 Vbeta and 13 Jbeta. One entry per CDR3 protein, called by TCRdb with MiXCR from the immunoSEQ multiplex PCR reads. The sample holds 90,000 to 150,000 distinct CDR3 sequences, 94% seen once.

Sequencing was carried out using CD4+ T cells from PBMCs. The chain has TRBV29-1 and TRBJ2-1, with 7 bases that match TRBD2. The sequence was obtained from a human donor in good health. The CDR3 loop reads CSGQTLRGYNEQFF. CDR3 sequence (DNA): TGCAGCGGACAAACGCTGCGGGGGTACAATGAGCAGTTCTTC.